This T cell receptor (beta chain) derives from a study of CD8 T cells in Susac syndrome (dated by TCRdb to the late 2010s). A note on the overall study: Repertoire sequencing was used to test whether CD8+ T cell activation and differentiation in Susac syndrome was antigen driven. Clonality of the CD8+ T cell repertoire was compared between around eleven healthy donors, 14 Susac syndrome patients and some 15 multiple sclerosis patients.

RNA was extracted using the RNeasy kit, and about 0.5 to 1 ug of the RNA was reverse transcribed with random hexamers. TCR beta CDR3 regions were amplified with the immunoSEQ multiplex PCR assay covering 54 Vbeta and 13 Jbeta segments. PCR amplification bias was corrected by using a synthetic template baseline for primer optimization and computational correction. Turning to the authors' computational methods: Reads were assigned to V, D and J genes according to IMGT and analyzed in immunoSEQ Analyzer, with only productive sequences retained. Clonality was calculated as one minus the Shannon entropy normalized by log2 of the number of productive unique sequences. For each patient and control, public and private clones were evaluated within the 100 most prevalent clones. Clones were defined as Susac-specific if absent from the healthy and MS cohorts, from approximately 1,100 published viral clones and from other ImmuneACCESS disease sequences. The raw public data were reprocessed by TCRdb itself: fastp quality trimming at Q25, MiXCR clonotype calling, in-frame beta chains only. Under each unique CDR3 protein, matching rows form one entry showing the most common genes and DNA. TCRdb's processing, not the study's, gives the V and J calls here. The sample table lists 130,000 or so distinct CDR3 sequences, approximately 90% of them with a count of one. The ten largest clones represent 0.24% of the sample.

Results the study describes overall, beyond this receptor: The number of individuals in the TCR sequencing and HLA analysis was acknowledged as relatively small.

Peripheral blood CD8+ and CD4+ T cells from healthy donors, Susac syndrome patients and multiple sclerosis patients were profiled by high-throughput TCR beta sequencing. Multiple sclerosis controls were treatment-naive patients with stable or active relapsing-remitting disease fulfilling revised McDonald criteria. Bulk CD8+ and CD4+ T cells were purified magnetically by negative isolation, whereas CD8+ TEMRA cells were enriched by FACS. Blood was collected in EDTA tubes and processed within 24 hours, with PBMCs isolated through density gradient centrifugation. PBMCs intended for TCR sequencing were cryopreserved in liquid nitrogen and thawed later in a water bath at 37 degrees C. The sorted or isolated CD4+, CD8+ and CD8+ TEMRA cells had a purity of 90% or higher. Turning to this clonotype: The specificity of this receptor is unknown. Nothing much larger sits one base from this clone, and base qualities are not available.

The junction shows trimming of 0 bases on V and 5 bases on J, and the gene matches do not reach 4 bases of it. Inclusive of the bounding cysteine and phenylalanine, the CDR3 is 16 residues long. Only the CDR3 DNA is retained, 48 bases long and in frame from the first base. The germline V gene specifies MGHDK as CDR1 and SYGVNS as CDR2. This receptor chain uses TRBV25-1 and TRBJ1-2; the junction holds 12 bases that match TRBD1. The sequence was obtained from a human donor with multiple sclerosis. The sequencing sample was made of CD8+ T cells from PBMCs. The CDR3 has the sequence CASSEYGTGGAYGYTF. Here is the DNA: TGTGCCAGCAGTGAATATGGGACAGGGGGCGCTTATGGCTACACCTTC.